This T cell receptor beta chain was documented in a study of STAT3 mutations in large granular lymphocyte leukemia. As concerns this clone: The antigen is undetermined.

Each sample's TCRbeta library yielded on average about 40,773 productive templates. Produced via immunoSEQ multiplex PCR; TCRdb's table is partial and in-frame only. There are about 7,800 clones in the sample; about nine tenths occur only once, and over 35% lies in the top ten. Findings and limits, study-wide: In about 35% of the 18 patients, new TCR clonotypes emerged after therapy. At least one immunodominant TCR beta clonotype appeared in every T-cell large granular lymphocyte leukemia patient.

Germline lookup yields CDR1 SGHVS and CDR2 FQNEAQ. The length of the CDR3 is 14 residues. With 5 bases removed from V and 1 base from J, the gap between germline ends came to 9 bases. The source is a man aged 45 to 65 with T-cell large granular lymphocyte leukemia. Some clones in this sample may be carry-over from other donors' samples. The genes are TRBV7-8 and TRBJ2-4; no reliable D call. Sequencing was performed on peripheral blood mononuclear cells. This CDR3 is CASSPLGAKNIQYF. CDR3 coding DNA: TGTGCCAGCAGCCCTCTCGGGGCCAAAAACATTCAGTACTTC.